These 32 T cell receptor beta chains share one sample of origin, sequenced in a study of blood T cell repertoires in COVID-19. Some clones are missing from TCRdb's copy, which holds only in-frame ones; the method was immunoSEQ multiplex PCR. The profile shows roughly 190,000 clones, approximately 81% of them singletons. Sequencing was performed on peripheral blood. The source is a human donor in a cohort sampled during active COVID-19.

The chain joins TRBV27 to TRBJ1-2, with TRBD1 as a possible D gene (5 bases). The germline gives CDR1 MNHEY, CDR2 SMNVEV (reference sequence). CDR3 length: 13 residues. V lost 5 bases and J 8 bases, leaving 15 bases between the germline ends. In DNA, the CDR3 is TGTGCCAGCAGTAGGGGAGGGGCAGGAGGCTACACCTTC. Its protein product is CASSRGGAGGYTF.

The V and J genes are TRBV14 and TRBJ2-5; 7 bases are a match to TRBD2. This CDR3 is built from 15 residues. CDR1 SGHDN and CDR2 FVKESK come from the germline V gene. Unmatched junction bases numbered 6, after V lost 1 base and J lost 4 bases. The CDR3 is CASSQVWGGRETQYF. CDR3 sequence (DNA): TGTGCCAGCAGCCAAGTGTGGGGGGGTCGAGAGACCCAGTACTTC.

The rearrangement uses TRBV9 and TRBJ2-2; 8 bases map to TRBD1. The germline V gene encodes CDR1 SGDLS and CDR2 YYNGEE. J was trimmed by 4 bases and V by 4 bases; bases with no gene match: 6. There are 15 residues in the CDR3. CDR3 sequence: CASSPHQGATGELFF. CDR3 sequence (DNA): TGTGCCAGCAGCCCACACCAGGGGGCCACCGGGGAGCTGTTTTTT.

This chain uses TRBV27 with TRBJ1-1; TRBD1 is a possible D gene (5 bases). With 5 bases removed from V and 1 base from J, the gap between germline ends came to 14 bases. The CDR3 runs 15 residues. Germline CDR1 reads MNHEY; CDR2 reads SMNVEV (reference sequence). The CDR3 sequence: CASSPQGGKNTEAFF. CDR3 DNA: TGTGCCAGCAGTCCCCAGGGAGGGAAGAACACTGAAGCTTTCTTT.

This chain links TRBV2 with TRBJ1-2; D remains unclear. Looked up from germline, CDR1 is SNHLY and CDR2 is FYNNEI. V was clipped by 7 bases and J by 7 bases, with 25 bases between them. The CDR3 is made up of 16 amino acids. The CDR3 nucleotides read TGTGCCAGCATCATCCACGGCGGGCAAGGCGTCGGTGGCTACACCTTC. It specifies CASIIHGGQGVGGYTF.

This chain joins TRBV10-3 and TRBJ2-7, with D possibly TRBD2 on 7 matching bases. V was pared by 6 bases and J by 2 bases, with 17 bases between. In germline, CDR1 is ENHRY, CDR2 SYGVKD. CDR3 length equals 15 residues. In nucleotides, the CDR3 is TGTGCCATCAGCGGGGGGCGGGAGCCGCCCTACGAGCAGTACTTC. This encodes CAISGGREPPYEQYF.

This clone was recorded only once. The J gene is TRBJ2-5, the V gene TRBV5-1, with 7 bases lining up with TRBD2. This CDR3 is 16 amino acids long. CDR1 SGHRS and CDR2 YFSETQ come from the germline V gene. V dropped 4 bases and J dropped 1; count of bases not matched to a gene: 10. CDR3 in DNA: TGCGCCAGCAGCCCGGGGGGTCGGGGACCCCAAGAGACCCAGTACTTC. Its translation: CASSPGGRGPQETQYF.

The chain combines TRBV2 with TRBJ2-7; TRBD2 aligns across 12 bases. Trimming removed 4 bases from V and 4 bases from J; junction bases left unmatched: 5. The CDR3 runs 15 residues. Germline CDR1 is SNHLY and CDR2 is FYNNEI. DNA for the CDR3: TGTGCCAGCAGTGGCACTAGCGGGAGGCTGTACGAGCAGTACTTC. Its protein product is CASSGTSGRLYEQYF.

This rearrangement joins TRBV19 to TRBJ2-1, with 7 positions matching TRBD2. The CDR3 sequence is 17 residues long. CDR1 and CDR2 (germline): LNHDA, SQIVND (reference sequence). The ends lost 3 bases at V and 0 bases at J; junction bases unmatched: 8. The CDR3 coding sequence is TGTGCCAGTAGTATTCAAGTCGGGGGGAGCTCCTACAATGAGCAGTTCTTC. Encoded protein: CASSIQVGGSSYNEQFF.

The gene calls are TRBV6-5 and TRBJ2-7; D possibly corresponds to TRBD2 (6 bases). The ends were cut back, 6 bases at V and 4 bases at J, with 10 bases in the middle. This CDR3 is 12 amino acids long. Germline V gives CDR1 MNHEY, CDR2 SVGAGI. The CDR3 loop reads CASSGGAYEQYV. As DNA, the CDR3 is TGTGCCAGCAGCGGCGGGGCGTACGAGCAGTACGTC.

The chain couples TRBV4-1 to TRBJ2-3; 8 bases align to TRBD1. CDR3 size: 16 residues. Germline CDR1 and CDR2: MGHRA and YSYEKL. The V gene end was trimmed by 0 bases and the J gene end by 2 bases; junction bases not matched to a gene: 4. The CDR3 reads CASSQDQGAYTDTQYF. The CDR3 DNA sequence: TGCGCCAGCAGCCAAGATCAGGGGGCTTACACAGATACGCAGTATTTT.

The chain has TRBV10-3 and TRBJ1-3, with D possibly being TRBD1 (6 bases). CDR1 and CDR2 (germline): ENHRY, SYGVKD. This CDR3 comprises 13 residues. V lost 11 bases, J lost 0 bases, and 11 bases lay in between. The CDR3 loop is CAVRDNSGNTIYF. The CDR3 DNA is TGTGCCGTCCGGGACAACTCTGGAAACACCATATATTTT.

V gene TRBV5-1 combines with J gene TRBJ2-6; D call uncertain. V was trimmed by 7 bases and J by 1 base, leaving 12 bases between them. The CDR3 covers 15 residues. Germline V gene data show CDR1 as SGHRS and CDR2 as YFSETQ. In DNA, the CDR3 is TGCGCCAGCCTAATTTCCCCATCTGGGGCCAACGTCCTGACTTTC. It codes for CASLISPSGANVLTF.

This chain joins TRBV5-1 and TRBJ2-7; 7 bases fit TRBD2. The CDR3 is made up of 15 amino acids. Germline CDR1 and CDR2: SGHRS and YFSETQ. V lost 4 bases and J lost 7; bases outside the gene matches: 14. CDR3 loop: CASSLDGSYGGEQYF. The DNA of the CDR3 is TGCGCCAGCAGCCTGGACGGGAGCTACGGGGGGGAGCAGTACTTC.

The chain links TRBV5-1 to TRBJ2-7, with D unclear. The germline V gene encodes CDR1 SGHRS and CDR2 YFSETQ. V was pared by 0 bases and J by 0 bases, with 13 bases between. This CDR3 contains 16 residues. The CDR3 DNA reads as TGCGCCAGCAGCTTGGTCTTAGGCGGAACCTCCTACGAGCAGTACTTC. Translation gives CASSLVLGGTSYEQYF. Drawing the rest from reference TRBV5-1 and TRBJ2-7, the complete variable domain is KAGVTQTPRYLIKTRGQQVTLSCSPISGHRSVSWYQQTPGQGLQFLFEYFSETQRNKGNFPGRFSGRQFSNSRSEMNVSTLELGDSALYLCASSLVLGGTSYEQYFGPGTRLTVT.

The sample holds a few counts of this clone. The chain is built from TRBV19 and TRBJ1-2, with 7 bases matching TRBD1. The CDR3 consists of 15 residues. Germline trimming cut 7 bases from V and 7 bases from J; bases unmatched to any gene: 15. Germline V lookup: CDR1 LNHDA, CDR2 SQIVND (reference sequence). CDR3 coding DNA: TGTGCCAGTATCGACCGAGAACAGGGGCCCGGTGGCTACACCTTC. This gives the protein CASIDREQGPGGYTF.

The chain carries TRBV28 and TRBJ2-7; TRBD1 might be the D (7 bases). Germline V gives CDR1 MDHEN, CDR2 SYDVKM. V lost 8 bases and J lost 3, with 20 bases in between. This CDR3 has 15 amino acids. CDR3 nucleotides: TGTGCCAGCGGCAATCAGGGGGGACCGAGCTACGAGCAGTACTTC. Protein: CASGNQGGPSYEQYF.

V gene TRBV19 combines with J gene TRBJ1-1; the D is unclear. The CDR3 has 15 amino acids. Per germline, CDR1 LNHDA and CDR2 SQIVND (reference sequence). V was clipped by 4 bases and J by 1 base, with 13 bases between them. CDR3 in DNA: TGTGCCAGTAGTAGACCGGAGTTCGGGAACACTGAAGCTTTCTTT. It codes for CASSRPEFGNTEAFF.

V is TRBV2 and J is TRBJ1-5; TRBD1 is a possible D gene (5 bases). Germline V CDR1 and CDR2: SNHLY, FYNNEI. The length of the CDR3 is 13 residues. Trimming pared 1 base from V and 7 bases from J, leaving 8 bases between. Here the CDR3 DNA reads TGTGCCAGCAGTGAAGGGGGCTTACAGCCCCAGCATTTT. It translates to CASSEGGLQPQHF.

This clone was picked up a small number of times. This chain uses TRBV6-5 with TRBJ1-2, with D perhaps matching TRBD1 (6 bases). Germline CDR1 is MNHEY and CDR2 is SVGAGI. The CDR3 length is 14 residues. V was cut by 6 bases and J by 4 bases, with 15 bases left in between. The CDR3 loop reads CASSQSGAVYGYTF. The CDR3 DNA follows: TGTGCCAGCAGCCAATCAGGGGCCGTCTATGGCTACACCTTC.

The genes are TRBV5-1 and TRBJ2-7; perhaps TRBD1 as D (6 bases). This CDR3 has 12 residues. The V end lost 6 bases, the J end lost 5 bases, and 12 bases lay between the germline ends. Germline CDR1 reads SGHRS; CDR2 reads YFSETQ. As DNA, the CDR3 is TGCGCCAGCAATCAGGGGCTTCACGAGCAGTACTTC. This sequence encodes CASNQGLHEQYF.

V usage is TRBV28 and J usage is TRBJ1-6; 8 nucleotides match TRBD1. The J segment lost 4 bases and the V segment lost 3 bases, leaving 8 bases of the junction unmatched. There are 17 residues in the CDR3. In germline, CDR1 is MDHEN, CDR2 SYDVKM. CDR3 sequence: CASSFGRTGIYNSPLHF. The DNA for the CDR3 is TGTGCCAGCAGTTTCGGAAGGACAGGGATTTATAATTCACCCCTCCACTTT.

The chain's CDR3 is CASSLGPRTDTEAFF. CDR3 in DNA: TGTGCCAGCAGCTTAGGCCCCCGGACAGACACTGAAGCTTTCTTT. The rearrangement uses TRBV11-2 and TRBJ1-1, with D possibly TRBD1 on 6 matching bases. Germline CDR1 reads SGHAT; CDR2 reads FQNNGV. V gave up 1 base and J gave up 3 bases, with 12 bases separating them. CDR3 length equals 15 residues.

Only one count was recorded for this clone. The gene calls are TRBV14 and TRBJ2-5, with D tentatively TRBD2 (6 bases). The length of the CDR3 is 13 residues. V shed 4 bases and J shed 5 bases, with 11 bases lying between them. The germline CDR1 and CDR2 sequences are SGHDN and FVKESK. The CDR3, as DNA: TGTGCCAGCAGCCGGCGGGGTAGGGAGACCCAGTACTTC. Its protein product is CASSRRGRETQYF.

The chain couples TRBV19 to TRBJ2-3; 9 bases map to TRBD1. CDR3 length: 13 residues. Germline values: CDR1 LNHDA, CDR2 SQIVND (reference sequence). V shed 8 bases, J shed 2 bases, and the junction held 2 bases outside the gene matches. CDR3 sequence: CASGTGHTDTQYF. The CDR3 DNA reads TGTGCCAGTGGGACAGGGCACACAGATACGCAGTATTTT.

The V and J genes are TRBV5-1 and TRBJ2-2, with 12 nucleotides matching TRBD2. The CDR3 runs to 16 residues. Germline V gene sequence: CDR1 SGHRS, CDR2 YFSETQ. Germline trimming cut 4 bases from V and 6 bases from J; bases unmatched to any gene: 7. CDR3 sequence reads: CASSPILAGGAGELFF. For the CDR3, the DNA is TGCGCCAGCAGCCCGATACTAGCGGGGGGAGCCGGGGAGCTGTTTTTT. Full variable domain (outside the CDR3, taken from reference TRBV5-1 and TRBJ2-2): KAGVTQTPRYLIKTRGQQVTLSCSPISGHRSVSWYQQTPGQGLQFLFEYFSETQRNKGNFPGRFSGRQFSNSRSEMNVSTLELGDSALYLCASSPILAGGAGELFFGEGSRLTVL.

The chain combines TRBV28 with TRBJ1-2, with a weak D call TRBD1 (6 bases). Germline V gene data show CDR1 as MDHEN and CDR2 as SYDVKM. This CDR3 region has 16 residues. The V end lost 0 bases, the J end lost 7 bases, and 18 bases lay between the germline ends. CDR3: CASSLWARPGDSGYTF. Written as DNA, the CDR3 is TGTGCCAGCAGTTTATGGGCCCGACCAGGGGATTCTGGCTACACCTTC.

The chain combines TRBV7-9 with TRBJ2-5, with 7 positions matching TRBD2. This CDR3 region has 14 residues. Germline CDR1 and CDR2: SEHNR and FQNEAQ (reference sequence). V shed 4 bases and J 4 bases; nucleotides not matched to a gene: 6. CDR3 bases: TGTGCCAGCAGCTCGGAGGGCGGGGGAGAGACCCAGTACTTC. Residues: CASSSEGGGETQYF.

The chain is built from TRBV28 and TRBJ2-1; 7 bases map to TRBD2. From germline, CDR1 is MDHEN and CDR2 SYDVKM. V gave up 6 bases and J gave up 5 bases; unmatched junction bases: 10. The CDR3 runs to 15 residues. The CDR3 nucleotides are TGTGCCAGCAGCCAAAGCGGACTAGGAGACAATGAGCAGTTCTTC. Its protein is CASSQSGLGDNEQFF. Complete variable domain (other parts from reference TRBV28 and TRBJ2-1): DVKVTQSSRYLVKRTGEKVFLECVQDMDHENMFWYRQDPGLGLRLIYFSYDVKMKEKGDIPEGYSVSREKKERFSLILESASTNQTSMYLCASSQSGLGDNEQFFGPGTRLTVL.

This chain joins TRBV20-1 and TRBJ2-5, with D possibly being TRBD1 (6 bases). The CDR3 totals 15 residues. Between the trimmed V and J ends, which lost 3 bases and 1 base, there was a span of 15 bases. Germline CDR1 reads DFQATT; CDR2 reads SNEGSKA (reference sequence). The CDR3 bases are TGCAGTGCTAGTCGGGCAGGGGCCCTCCAAGAGACCCAGTACTTC. Translating gives CSASRAGALQETQYF.

The chain recombines TRBV3-1 (or the pseudogene TRBV3-2) with TRBJ2-5, with unresolved D. The CDR3 sequence is 13 residues long. Per germline, CDR1 LGHDT and CDR2 YNNKEL (reference sequence). V lost 2 bases and J lost 3, with 7 bases in between. DNA of the CDR3: TGTGCCAGCAGCCAAAGAGCAAAAGAGACCCAGTACTTC. It specifies CASSQRAKETQYF.

The chain is built from TRBV18 and TRBJ1-2; D is uncertain. Germline CDR1 KGHSH, CDR2 LQKENI. V was shortened by 2 bases and J by 6 bases, with 13 bases between the two germline ends. This CDR3 region has 14 residues. CDR3 amino acids: CASSPSGNSHGYTF. The DNA of the CDR3 is TGTGCCAGCTCACCAAGCGGAAATAGCCATGGCTACACCTTC.